This TCR beta chain was retrieved from a study of CD8 T cells in Susac syndrome. Findings of the study overall: Where Susac syndrome CD4+ T cell repertoires were concerned, no clonal expansion was evident.

A note on this clonotype: The antigen remains undetermined.

The CDR3 contains 14 residues. Germline V gene data show CDR1 as SGHRS and CDR2 as YFSETQ. The V and J ends lost 4 bases and 7 bases respectively, with 18 bases between them. RNA in amounts of roughly 0.45 to 1 ug was reverse transcribed with random hexamers. TCR beta CDR3 was amplified by immunoSEQ multiplex PCR. This amplification extended across 54 Vbeta and 13 Jbeta segments. Via MiXCR, TCRdb re-called the immunoSEQ multiplex PCR reads, giving one row per CDR3 protein. The sample records approximately 74,000 distinct CDR3 sequences, 90% to 95% being singletons. Peripheral blood CD8+ and CD4+ T cells were profiled by TCR beta sequencing. It was negative isolation that provided the CD8+ and CD4+ T cells, whereas TEMRA cells were enriched by FACS.

The gene calls are TRBV5-1 and TRBJ2-7; maybe TRBD1 (6 bases). Sequencing used CD4+ T cells from PBMCs. The receptor's source is a human donor with Susac syndrome. The CDR3 region is CASSQGTSYREQYF. CDR3 nucleotide sequence: TGCGCCAGCAGCCAAGGGACAAGCTACAGGGAGCAGTACTTC.